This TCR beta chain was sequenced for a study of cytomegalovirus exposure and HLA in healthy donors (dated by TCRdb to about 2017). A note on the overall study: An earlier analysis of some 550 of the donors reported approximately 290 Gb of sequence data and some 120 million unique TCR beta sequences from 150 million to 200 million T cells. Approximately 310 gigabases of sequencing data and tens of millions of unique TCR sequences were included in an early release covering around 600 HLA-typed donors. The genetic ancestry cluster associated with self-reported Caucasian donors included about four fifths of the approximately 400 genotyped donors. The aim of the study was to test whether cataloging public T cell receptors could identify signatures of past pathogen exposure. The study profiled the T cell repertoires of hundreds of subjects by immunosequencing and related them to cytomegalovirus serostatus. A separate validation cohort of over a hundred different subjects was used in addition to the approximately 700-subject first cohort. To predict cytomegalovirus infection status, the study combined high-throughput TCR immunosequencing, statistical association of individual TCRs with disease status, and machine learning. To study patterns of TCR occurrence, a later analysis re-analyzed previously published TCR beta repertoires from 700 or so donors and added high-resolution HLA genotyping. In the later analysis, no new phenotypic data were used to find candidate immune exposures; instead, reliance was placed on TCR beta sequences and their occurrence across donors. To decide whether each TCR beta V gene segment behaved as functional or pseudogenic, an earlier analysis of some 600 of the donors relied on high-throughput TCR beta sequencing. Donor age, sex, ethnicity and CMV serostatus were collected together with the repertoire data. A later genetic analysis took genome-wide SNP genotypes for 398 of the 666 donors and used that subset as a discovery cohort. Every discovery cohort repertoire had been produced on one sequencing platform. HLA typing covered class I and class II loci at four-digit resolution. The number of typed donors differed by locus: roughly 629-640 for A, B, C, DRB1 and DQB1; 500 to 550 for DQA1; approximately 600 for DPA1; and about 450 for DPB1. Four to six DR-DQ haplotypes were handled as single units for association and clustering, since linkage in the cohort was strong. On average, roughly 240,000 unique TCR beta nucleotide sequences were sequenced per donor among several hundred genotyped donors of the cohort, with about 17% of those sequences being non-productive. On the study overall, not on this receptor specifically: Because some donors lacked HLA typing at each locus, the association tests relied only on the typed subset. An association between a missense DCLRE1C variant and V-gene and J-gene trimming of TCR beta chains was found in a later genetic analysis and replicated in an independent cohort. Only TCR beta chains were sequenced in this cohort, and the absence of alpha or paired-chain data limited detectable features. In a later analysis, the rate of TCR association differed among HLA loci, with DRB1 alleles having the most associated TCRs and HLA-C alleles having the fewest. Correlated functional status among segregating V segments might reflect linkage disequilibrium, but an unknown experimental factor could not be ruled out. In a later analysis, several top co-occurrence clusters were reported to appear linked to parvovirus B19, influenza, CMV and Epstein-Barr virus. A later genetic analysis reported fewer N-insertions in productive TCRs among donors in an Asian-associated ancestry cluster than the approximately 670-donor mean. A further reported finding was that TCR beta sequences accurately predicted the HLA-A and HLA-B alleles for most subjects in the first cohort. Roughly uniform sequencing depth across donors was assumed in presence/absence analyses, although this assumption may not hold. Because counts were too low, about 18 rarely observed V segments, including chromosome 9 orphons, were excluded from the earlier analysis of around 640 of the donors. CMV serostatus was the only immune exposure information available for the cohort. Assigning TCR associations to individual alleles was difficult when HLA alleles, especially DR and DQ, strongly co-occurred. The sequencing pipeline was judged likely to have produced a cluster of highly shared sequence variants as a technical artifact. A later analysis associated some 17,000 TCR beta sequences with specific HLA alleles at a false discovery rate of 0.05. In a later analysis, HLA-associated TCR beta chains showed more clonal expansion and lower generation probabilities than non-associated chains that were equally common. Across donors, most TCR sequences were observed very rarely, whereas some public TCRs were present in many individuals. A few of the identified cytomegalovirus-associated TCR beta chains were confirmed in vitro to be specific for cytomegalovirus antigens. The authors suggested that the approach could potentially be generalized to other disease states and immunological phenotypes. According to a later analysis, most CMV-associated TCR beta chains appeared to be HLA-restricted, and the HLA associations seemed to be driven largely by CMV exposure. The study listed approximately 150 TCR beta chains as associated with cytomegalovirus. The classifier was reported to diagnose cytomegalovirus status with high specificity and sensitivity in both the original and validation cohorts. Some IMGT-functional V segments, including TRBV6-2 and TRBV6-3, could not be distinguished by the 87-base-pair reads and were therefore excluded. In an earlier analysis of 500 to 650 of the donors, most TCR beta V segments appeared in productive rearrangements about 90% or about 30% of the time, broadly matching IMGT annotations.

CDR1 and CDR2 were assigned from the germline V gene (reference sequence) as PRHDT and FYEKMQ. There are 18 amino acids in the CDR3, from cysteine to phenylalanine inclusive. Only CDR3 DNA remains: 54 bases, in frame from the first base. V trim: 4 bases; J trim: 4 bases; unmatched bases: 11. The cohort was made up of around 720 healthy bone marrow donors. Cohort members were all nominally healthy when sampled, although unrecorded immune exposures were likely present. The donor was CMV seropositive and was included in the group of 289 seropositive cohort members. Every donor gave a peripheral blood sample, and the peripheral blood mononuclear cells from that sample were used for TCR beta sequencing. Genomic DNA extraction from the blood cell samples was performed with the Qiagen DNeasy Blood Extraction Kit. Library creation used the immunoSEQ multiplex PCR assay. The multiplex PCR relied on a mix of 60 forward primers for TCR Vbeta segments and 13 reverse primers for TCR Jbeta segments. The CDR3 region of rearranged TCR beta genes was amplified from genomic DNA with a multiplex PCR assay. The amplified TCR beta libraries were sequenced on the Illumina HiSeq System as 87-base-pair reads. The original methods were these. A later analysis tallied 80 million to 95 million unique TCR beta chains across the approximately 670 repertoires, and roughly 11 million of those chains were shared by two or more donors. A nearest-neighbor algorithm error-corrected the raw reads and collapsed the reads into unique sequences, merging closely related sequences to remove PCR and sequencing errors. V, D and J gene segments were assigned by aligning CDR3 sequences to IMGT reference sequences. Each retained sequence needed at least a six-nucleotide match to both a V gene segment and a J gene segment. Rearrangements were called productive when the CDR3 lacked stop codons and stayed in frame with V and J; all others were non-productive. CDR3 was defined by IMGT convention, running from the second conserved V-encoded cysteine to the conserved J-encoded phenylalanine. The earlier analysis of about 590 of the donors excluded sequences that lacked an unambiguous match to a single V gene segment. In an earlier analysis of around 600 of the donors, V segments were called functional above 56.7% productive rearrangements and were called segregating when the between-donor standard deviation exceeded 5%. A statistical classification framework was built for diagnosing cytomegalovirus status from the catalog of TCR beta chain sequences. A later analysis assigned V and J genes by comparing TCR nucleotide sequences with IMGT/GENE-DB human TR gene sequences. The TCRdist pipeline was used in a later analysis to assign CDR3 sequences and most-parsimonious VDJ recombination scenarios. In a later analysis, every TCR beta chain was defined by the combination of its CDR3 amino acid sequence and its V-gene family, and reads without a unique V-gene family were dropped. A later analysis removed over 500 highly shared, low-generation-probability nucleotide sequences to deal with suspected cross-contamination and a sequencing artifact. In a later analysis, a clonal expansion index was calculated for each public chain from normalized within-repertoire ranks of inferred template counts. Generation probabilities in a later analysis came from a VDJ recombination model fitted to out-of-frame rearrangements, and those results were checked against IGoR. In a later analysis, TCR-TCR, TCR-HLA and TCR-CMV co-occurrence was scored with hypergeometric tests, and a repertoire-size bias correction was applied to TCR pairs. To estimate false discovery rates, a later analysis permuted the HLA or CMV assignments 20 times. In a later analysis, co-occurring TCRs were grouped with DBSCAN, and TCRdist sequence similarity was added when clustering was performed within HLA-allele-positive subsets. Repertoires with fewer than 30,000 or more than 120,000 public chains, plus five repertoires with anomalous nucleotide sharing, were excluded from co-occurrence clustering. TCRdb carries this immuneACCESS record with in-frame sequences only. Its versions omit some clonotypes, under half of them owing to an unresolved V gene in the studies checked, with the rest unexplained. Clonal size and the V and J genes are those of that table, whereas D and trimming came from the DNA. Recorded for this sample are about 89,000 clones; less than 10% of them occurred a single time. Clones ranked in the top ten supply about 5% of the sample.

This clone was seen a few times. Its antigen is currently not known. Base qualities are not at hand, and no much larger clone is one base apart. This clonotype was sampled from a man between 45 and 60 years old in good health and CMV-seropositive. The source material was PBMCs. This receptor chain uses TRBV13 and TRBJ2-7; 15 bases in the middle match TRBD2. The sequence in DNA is TGTGCCAGCAGCTCCTGGACTAGCGGGAGGGCCCAGGGGTACGAGCAGTACTTC. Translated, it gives CASSSWTSGRAQGYEQYF.